These T cell receptor beta chains were read from a single sample in a study of blood T cells in healthy people across ages. MiXCR, applied by TCRdb to the 5' RACE reads, yields one record per CDR3 protein. The table lists 600,000 or so distinct CDR3 sequences, about 28% of them singletons. Sequencing was carried out using blood. The origin of the receptors is a woman over 75 in good health. The CDR3 runs from the conserved cysteine through the conserved F or W. The D gene is left open where the match is weak. For some rows the clone size is stated as once, few or many, or as a class when expanded; others skip it.

D: -
J: TRBJ1-2
V: TRBV11-2
size: once
CDR3: CASRWTSRGYGYTF
DNA: TGTGCCAGCAGGTGGACCTCCCGGGGCTATGGCTACACCTTC

D: -
J: TRBJ2-5
V: TRBV6-2/TRBV6-3
size: many
CDR3: CASSHPGTSVWTQYF
DNA: TGTGCCAGCAGTCATCCCGGGACTTCCGTTTGGACCCAGTACTTC

D: -
J: TRBJ2-3
V: TRBV4-1
size: many
CDR3: CASSSEEGRSPQYF
DNA: TGCGCCAGCAGTTCGGAGGAGGGGAGGTCCCCGCAGTATTTT

D: -
J: TRBJ2-5
V: TRBV5-1
size: -
CDR3: CASSPPASETQYF
DNA: TGCGCCAGCAGTCCCCCAGCATCGGAGACCCAGTACTTC

D: TRBD2
J: TRBJ2-1
V: TRBV4-1
size: many
CDR3: CASSQEGTSGKSNEQFF
DNA: TGCGCCAGCAGCCAAGAAGGGACTAGCGGGAAAAGTAATGAGCAGTTCTTC

D: -
J: TRBJ1-2
V: TRBV20-1
size: many
CDR3: CSGITGSGYTF
DNA: TGCAGTGGCATCACAGGGAGCGGCTACACCTTC

D: -
J: TRBJ1-5
V: TRBV25-1
size: -
CDR3: CASSGVGDNQPQHF
DNA: TGTGCCAGCAGTGGCGTAGGGGACAATCAGCCCCAGCATTTT

D: -
J: TRBJ1-5
V: TRBV15
size: few
CDR3: CATSRDRAYPQPQHF
DNA: TGTGCCACCAGCAGAGATCGGGCCTACCCCCAGCCCCAGCATTTT

D: TRBD1
J: TRBJ2-3
V: TRBV24-1
size: many
CDR3: CATSDRTGGAINTQYF
DNA: TGTGCCACCAGTGACCGGACAGGGGGCGCGATAAACACGCAGTATTTT

D: TRBD1
J: TRBJ2-7
V: TRBV5-1
size: -
CDR3: CASSSGMRQGSYNEQYF
DNA: TGCGCCAGCAGCTCGGGAATGCGACAGGGCTCCTACAATGAGCAGTACTTC

D: TRBD1
J: TRBJ1-6
V: TRBV5-5
size: many
CDR3: CASRLNRGFNSPLHF
DNA: TGTGCCAGCAGACTCAACAGGGGGTTTAATTCACCCCTCCACTTT

D: -
J: TRBJ2-5
V: TRBV28
size: many
CDR3: CASTPYGETQYF
DNA: TGTGCCAGCACCCCTTACGGAGAGACCCAGTACTTC

D: -
J: TRBJ2-3
V: TRBV11-2
size: -
CDR3: CASSFGRFTDTQYF
DNA: TGTGCCAGCAGCTTCGGACGGTTCACAGATACGCAGTATTTT

D: -
J: TRBJ1-4
V: TRBV20-1
size: -
CDR3: CSASAQSNEKRFF
DNA: TGCAGTGCTAGTGCGCAGTCTAATGAAAAACGGTTTTTT

D: TRBD2
J: TRBJ2-3
V: TRBV9
size: many
CDR3: CASSKGTSDTQYF
DNA: TGTGCCAGCAGCAAAGGGACTAGCGATACGCAGTATTTT

D: TRBD1
J: TRBJ2-5
V: TRBV24-1
size: many
CDR3: CATSDLTGQGQTQYF
DNA: TGTGCCACCAGTGATTTGACCGGACAGGGCCAGACCCAGTACTTC

D: TRBD1
J: TRBJ1-2
V: TRBV6-2/TRBV6-3
size: many
CDR3: CASSSPGTGNYGYTF
DNA: TGTGCCAGCAGTTCCCCCGGGACAGGGAACTATGGCTACACCTTC

D: -
J: TRBJ2-7
V: TRBV4-3
size: many
CDR3: CASSQEDHSSYEQYF
DNA: TGCGCCAGCAGCCAAGAGGACCATAGCTCCTACGAGCAGTACTTC

D: TRBD1
J: TRBJ2-4
V: TRBV7-9
size: -
CDR3: CASSSGTGVIRQYF
DNA: TGTGCCAGCAGCTCCGGGACAGGGGTTATCAGGCAGTACTTC

D: -
J: TRBJ1-4
V: TRBV4-1
size: -
CDR3: CASSQDREGLRHEKLFF
DNA: TGCGCCAGCAGCCAAGATCGGGAAGGGCTCAGGCATGAAAAACTGTTTTTT

D: TRBD1
J: TRBJ1-4
V: TRBV5-1
size: many
CDR3: CASGPGQGNEKLFF
DNA: TGCGCCAGCGGCCCGGGACAGGGTAACGAAAAACTGTTTTTT

D: TRBD1
J: TRBJ1-5
V: TRBV6-6
size: few
CDR3: CASSYSKTGTSNQPQHF
DNA: TGTGCCAGCAGTTACTCAAAGACAGGGACCAGCAATCAGCCCCAGCATTTT

D: TRBD1
J: TRBJ2-7
V: TRBV7-2
size: -
CDR3: CASSKPRTGREYEQYF
DNA: TGTGCCAGCAGCAAACCTAGGACAGGGAGAGAATACGAGCAGTACTTC

D: TRBD1
J: TRBJ2-7
V: TRBV6-6
size: -
CDR3: CASRGGTGFSYGQYF
DNA: TGTGCCAGTAGGGGCGGGACAGGCTTTTCCTACGGGCAGTACTTC

D: TRBD1
J: TRBJ2-7
V: TRBV10-3
size: many
CDR3: CAISESQTGAAYNEQYF
DNA: TGTGCCATCAGTGAGTCCCAGACAGGGGCCGCCTACAATGAGCAGTACTTC

D: TRBD2
J: TRBJ2-5
V: TRBV5-1
size: -
CDR3: CASSRGLARETQYF
DNA: TGCGCCAGTTCTCGGGGACTAGCGAGGGAGACCCAGTACTTC

D: TRBD2
J: TRBJ2-1
V: TRBV10-3
size: -
CDR3: CAISESISGRAHNEQFF
DNA: TGTGCCATCAGTGAGTCGATAAGCGGGAGGGCTCACAATGAGCAGTTCTTC

D: -
J: TRBJ2-1
V: TRBV15
size: -
CDR3: CATSSLRKMGDEQFF
DNA: TGTGCCACCAGCTCCCTACGGAAGATGGGCGACGAGCAGTTCTTC

D: -
J: TRBJ2-5
V: TRBV20-1
size: -
CDR3: CSAASWGQDETQYF
DNA: TGCAGTGCCGCTAGTTGGGGTCAAGACGAGACCCAGTACTTC

D: -
J: TRBJ2-3
V: TRBV7-2
size: many
CDR3: CASSLFTDTQYF
DNA: TGTGCCAGCAGCCTCTTCACAGATACGCAGTATTTT

D: TRBD2
J: TRBJ2-1
V: TRBV9
size: many
CDR3: CASSVLAGGGDEQFF
DNA: TGTGCCAGCAGCGTACTAGCGGGGGGCGGGGATGAGCAGTTCTTC

D: -
J: TRBJ2-7
V: TRBV29-1
size: few
CDR3: CSVDGGLSPYNEQYF
DNA: TGCAGCGTTGATGGGGGTCTGAGCCCCTACAATGAGCAGTACTTC

D: TRBD1
J: TRBJ2-2
V: TRBV11-3
size: few
CDR3: CASSGQGMRTGELFF
DNA: TGTGCCAGCAGTGGACAGGGAATGCGGACCGGGGAGCTGTTTTTT

D: -
J: TRBJ1-5
V: TRBV6-5
size: -
CDR3: CASRVGGPDQPQHF
DNA: TGTGCCAGCAGAGTCGGGGGGCCAGATCAGCCCCAGCATTTT

D: -
J: TRBJ2-7
V: TRBV4-2
size: -
CDR3: CASSQKDRYNEQYF
DNA: TGTGCCAGCAGCCAAAAGGACCGCTACAATGAGCAGTACTTC

D: -
J: TRBJ2-5
V: TRBV28
size: few
CDR3: CTSSLSTTGGGTQYF
DNA: TGTACCAGCAGTTTGTCGACGACAGGAGGGGGGACCCAGTACTTC

D: TRBD2
J: TRBJ2-5
V: TRBV20-1
size: many
CDR3: CSARLERGGHETQYF
DNA: TGCAGTGCTAGGCTTGAGCGGGGGGGCCATGAGACCCAGTACTTC

D: -
J: TRBJ2-1
V: TRBV6-5
size: many
CDR3: CASSSRGRGAYNEQFF
DNA: TGTGCCAGCAGTTCTAGGGGGCGGGGGGCCTACAATGAGCAGTTCTTC

D: TRBD1
J: TRBJ2-5
V: TRBV5-1
size: many
CDR3: CASSYGTGDQETQYF
DNA: TGCGCCAGCAGCTATGGGACAGGAGACCAAGAGACCCAGTACTTC

D: TRBD1
J: TRBJ2-5
V: TRBV7-2
size: -
CDR3: CASSRGQPRPKVETQYF
DNA: TGTGCCAGCAGCCGGGGACAGCCCCGGCCGAAAGTGGAGACCCAGTACTTC

D: -
J: TRBJ2-7
V: TRBV7-2
size: -
CDR3: CASSLEVVWDSYEQYF
DNA: TGTGCCAGCAGCTTAGAGGTAGTATGGGACTCCTACGAGCAGTACTTC

D: -
J: TRBJ2-1
V: TRBV7-3
size: many
CDR3: CASSLTADSYNEQFF
DNA: TGTGCCAGCAGCTTAACAGCGGACTCCTACAATGAGCAGTTCTTC

D: TRBD1
J: TRBJ1-4
V: TRBV30
size: -
CDR3: CATDRGYKLFF
DNA: TGTGCCACGGACAGGGGGTATAAACTGTTTTTT

D: -
J: TRBJ2-1
V: TRBV7-3
size: -
CDR3: CASSSRGRGDEQFF
DNA: TGTGCCAGCAGCTCAAGAGGCAGGGGGGATGAGCAGTTCTTC

D: TRBD2
J: TRBJ2-7
V: TRBV2
size: -
CDR3: CASSEYSGSGEQYF
DNA: TGTGCCAGCAGTGAATATAGCGGGAGCGGCGAGCAGTACTTC

D: -
J: TRBJ2-5
V: TRBV20-1
size: many
CDR3: CSAEGIETQYF
DNA: TGCAGTGCTGAGGGTATAGAGACCCAGTACTTC

D: TRBD2
J: TRBJ2-2
V: TRBV28
size: -
CDR3: CASSPTSGGAPGELFF
DNA: TGTGCCAGCAGTCCTACTAGCGGGGGGGCTCCCGGGGAGCTGTTTTTT

D: TRBD2
J: TRBJ2-5
V: TRBV5-1
size: many
CDR3: CASSPGLAGVETQYF
DNA: TGCGCCAGCAGCCCCGGACTAGCGGGGGTAGAGACCCAGTACTTC

D: -
J: TRBJ2-5
V: TRBV7-9
size: many
CDR3: CASSLGQPGSSQYF
DNA: TGTGCCAGCAGCTTAGGGCAGCCTGGATCGTCCCAGTACTTC

D: -
J: TRBJ2-4
V: TRBV7-9
size: -
CDR3: CASSNHSGGNIQYF
DNA: TGTGCCAGCAGCAATCACTCCGGGGGAAACATTCAGTACTTC

D: -
J: TRBJ1-1
V: TRBV30
size: many
CDR3: CAWSAKRGMNTEAFF
DNA: TGTGCCTGGAGTGCTAAAAGGGGTATGAACACTGAAGCTTTCTTT

D: -
J: TRBJ1-2
V: TRBV4-1
size: many
CDR3: CASSQDPTGTYGYTF
DNA: TGCGCCAGCAGCCAAGACCCTACAGGGACCTATGGCTACACCTTC

D: -
J: TRBJ1-2
V: TRBV7-3
size: few
CDR3: CASSLNGWGYTF
DNA: TGTGCCAGCAGCTTAAATGGATGGGGCTACACCTTC

D: TRBD1
J: TRBJ2-2
V: TRBV27
size: few
CDR3: CASSLSVQGANTGELFF
DNA: TGTGCCAGCAGTTTATCAGTCCAGGGGGCGAACACCGGGGAGCTGTTTTTT

D: -
J: TRBJ1-1
V: TRBV9
size: -
CDR3: CASSRGFGVYTEAFF
DNA: TGTGCCAGCAGCCGGGGGTTCGGAGTATACACTGAAGCTTTCTTT